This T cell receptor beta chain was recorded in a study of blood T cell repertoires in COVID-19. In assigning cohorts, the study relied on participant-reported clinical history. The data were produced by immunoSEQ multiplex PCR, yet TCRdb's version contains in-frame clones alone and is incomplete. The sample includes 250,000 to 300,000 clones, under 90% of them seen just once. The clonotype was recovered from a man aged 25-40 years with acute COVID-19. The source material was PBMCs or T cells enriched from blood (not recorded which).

The CDR3 sequence is CASSLDSYSNQPQHF. The DNA for the CDR3 is TGTGCCAGCAGCTTGGACAGTTATAGCAATCAGCCCCAGCATTTT. The chain links TRBV5-5 to TRBJ1-5; D unresolved. Germline CDR1 and CDR2: SGHKS and YYEKEE (reference sequence). With 0 bases removed from V and 0 bases from J, the gap between germline ends came to 7 bases. CDR3 length: 15 amino acids.